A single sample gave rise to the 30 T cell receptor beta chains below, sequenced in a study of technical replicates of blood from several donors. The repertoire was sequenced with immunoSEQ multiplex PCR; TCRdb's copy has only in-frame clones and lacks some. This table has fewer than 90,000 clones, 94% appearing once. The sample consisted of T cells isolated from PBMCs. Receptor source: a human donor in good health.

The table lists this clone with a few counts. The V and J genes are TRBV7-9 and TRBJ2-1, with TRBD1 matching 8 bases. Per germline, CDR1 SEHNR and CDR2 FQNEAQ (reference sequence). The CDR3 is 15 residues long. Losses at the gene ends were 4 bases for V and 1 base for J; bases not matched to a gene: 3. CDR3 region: CASSSGTGSYNEQFF. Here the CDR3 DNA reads TGTGCCAGCAGCTCCGGGACAGGATCCTACAATGAGCAGTTCTTC. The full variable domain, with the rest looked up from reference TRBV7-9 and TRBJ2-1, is DTGVSQNPRHKITKRGQNVTFRCDPISEHNRLYWYRQTLGQGPEFLTYFQNEAQLEKSRLLSDRFSAERPKGSFSTLEIQRTEQGDSAMYLCASSSGTGSYNEQFFGPGTRLTVL.

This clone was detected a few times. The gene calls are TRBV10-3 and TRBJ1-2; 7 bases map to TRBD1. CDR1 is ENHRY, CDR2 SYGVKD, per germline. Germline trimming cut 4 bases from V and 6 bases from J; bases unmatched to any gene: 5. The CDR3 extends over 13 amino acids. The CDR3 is CAISGRQGDGYTF. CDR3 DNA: TGTGCCATCAGTGGTAGGCAGGGGGATGGCTACACCTTC.

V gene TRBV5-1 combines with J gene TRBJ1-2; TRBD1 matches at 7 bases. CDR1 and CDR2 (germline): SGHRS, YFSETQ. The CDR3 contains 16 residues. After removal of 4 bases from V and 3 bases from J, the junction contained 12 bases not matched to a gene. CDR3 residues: CASSLNGQAGHYGYTF. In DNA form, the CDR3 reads TGCGCCAGCAGCCTAAACGGACAGGCAGGCCACTATGGCTACACCTTC.

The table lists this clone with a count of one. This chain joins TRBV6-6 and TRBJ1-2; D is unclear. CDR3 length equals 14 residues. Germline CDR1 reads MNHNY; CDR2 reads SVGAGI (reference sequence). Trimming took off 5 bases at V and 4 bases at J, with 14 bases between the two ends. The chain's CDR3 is CASSGGPSSYGYTF. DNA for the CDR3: TGTGCCAGCAGTGGAGGGCCTTCTAGCTATGGCTACACCTTC.

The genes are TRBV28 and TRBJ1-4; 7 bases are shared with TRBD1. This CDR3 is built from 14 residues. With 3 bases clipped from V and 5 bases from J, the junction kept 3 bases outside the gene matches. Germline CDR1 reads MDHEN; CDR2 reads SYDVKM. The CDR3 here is CASSFNRGNEKLFF. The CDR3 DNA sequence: TGTGCCAGCAGTTTCAACAGGGGAAATGAAAAACTGTTTTTT. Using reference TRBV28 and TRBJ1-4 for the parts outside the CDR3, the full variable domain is DVKVTQSSRYLVKRTGEKVFLECVQDMDHENMFWYRQDPGLGLRLIYFSYDVKMKEKGDIPEGYSVSREKKERFSLILESASTNQTSMYLCASSFNRGNEKLFFGSGTQLSVL.

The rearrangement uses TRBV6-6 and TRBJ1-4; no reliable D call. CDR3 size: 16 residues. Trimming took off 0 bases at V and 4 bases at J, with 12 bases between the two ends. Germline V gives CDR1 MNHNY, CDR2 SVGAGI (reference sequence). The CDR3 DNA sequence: TGTGCCAGCAGTTACTCGACGGGGAGGGTTAATGAAAAACTGTTTTTT. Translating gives CASSYSTGRVNEKLFF.

CDR3 nucleotide sequence: TGTGCCAGCAGCCCTCCCTGGACAGGGACCTACGAGCAGTACTTC. Its translation is CASSPPWTGTYEQYF. The rearrangement joins TRBV6-5 to TRBJ2-7; TRBD1 agrees at 8 bases. The V and J ends lost 6 bases and 2 bases, in that order; junction bases with no gene match: 9. The length of the CDR3 is 15 residues. The germline gives CDR1 MNHEY, CDR2 SVGAGI.

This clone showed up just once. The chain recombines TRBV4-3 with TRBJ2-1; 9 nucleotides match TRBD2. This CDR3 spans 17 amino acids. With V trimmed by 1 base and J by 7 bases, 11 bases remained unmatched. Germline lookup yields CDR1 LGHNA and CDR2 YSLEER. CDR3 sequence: CASSQVWDSGRGNEQFF. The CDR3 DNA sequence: TGCGCCAGCAGCCAAGTATGGGATAGCGGGAGAGGAAATGAGCAGTTCTTC.

CDR3 region: CASSPRQSTNEKLFF. The CDR3 DNA sequence: TGTGCCAGCAGCCCCCGACAGTCAACTAATGAAAAACTGTTTTTT. The chain links TRBV14 to TRBJ1-4; maybe TRBD1 (5 bases). This CDR3 is built from 15 residues. Looked up from germline, CDR1 is SGHDN and CDR2 is FVKESK. The V end was cut by 4 bases, the J end by 0 bases, with 9 bases between.

Written as DNA, the CDR3 is TGTGCCAGCAGCTTGGGAACTAGCGGGAGACGAGATGAGCAGTTCTTC. Amino acid sequence: CASSLGTSGRRDEQFF. The gene calls are TRBV11-3 and TRBJ2-1; 11 bases are a match to TRBD2. CDR1 and CDR2 from the germline V gene are SGHNT and YENEEA. V lost 3 bases, J lost 8 bases, and 9 bases stayed unmatched. CDR3 size: 16 residues.

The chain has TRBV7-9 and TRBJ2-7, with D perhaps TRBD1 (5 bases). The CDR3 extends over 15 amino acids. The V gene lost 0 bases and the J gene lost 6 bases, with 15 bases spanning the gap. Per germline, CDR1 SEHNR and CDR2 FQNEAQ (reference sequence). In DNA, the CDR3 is TGTGCCAGCAGCTTAGCCTTGACAGTGAGATCCGAGCAGTACTTC. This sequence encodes CASSLALTVRSEQYF.

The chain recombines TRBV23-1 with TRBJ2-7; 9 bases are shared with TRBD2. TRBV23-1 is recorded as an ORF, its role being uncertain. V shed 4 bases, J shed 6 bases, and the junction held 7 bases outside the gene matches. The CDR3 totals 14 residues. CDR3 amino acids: CASSPRRAGGEQYF. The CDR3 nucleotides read TGCGCCAGCAGTCCCCGGCGAGCGGGAGGCGAGCAGTACTTC.

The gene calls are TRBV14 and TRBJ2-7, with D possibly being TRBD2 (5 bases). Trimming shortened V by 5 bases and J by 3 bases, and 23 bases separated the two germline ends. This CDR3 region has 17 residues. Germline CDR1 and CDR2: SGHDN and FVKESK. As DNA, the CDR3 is TGTGCCAGCAGCAGAGCGACTTTAGGAATCGGGAACTACGAGCAGTACTTC. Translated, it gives CASSRATLGIGNYEQYF.

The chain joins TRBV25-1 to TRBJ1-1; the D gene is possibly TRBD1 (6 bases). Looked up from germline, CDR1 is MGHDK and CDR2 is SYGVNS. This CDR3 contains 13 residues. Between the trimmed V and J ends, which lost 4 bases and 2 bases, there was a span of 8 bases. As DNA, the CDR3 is TGTGCCAGCAGTGTGGGACAAAACACTGAAGCTTTCTTT. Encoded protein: CASSVGQNTEAFF.

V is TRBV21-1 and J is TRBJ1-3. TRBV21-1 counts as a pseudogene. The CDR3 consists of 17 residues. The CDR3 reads CASKVVSLEFSGNTIYF. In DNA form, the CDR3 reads TGTGCCAGCAAAGTAGTAAGCCTTGAGTTCTCTGGAAACACCATATATTTT.

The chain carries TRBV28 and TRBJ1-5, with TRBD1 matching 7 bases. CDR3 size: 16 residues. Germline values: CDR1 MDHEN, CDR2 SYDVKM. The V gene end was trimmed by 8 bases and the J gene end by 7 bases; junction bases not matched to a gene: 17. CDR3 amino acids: CASLPQGQEGSQPQHF. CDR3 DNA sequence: TGTGCCAGCCTGCCCCAAGGACAGGAAGGTTCCCAGCCCCAGCATTTT.

CDR3 in DNA: TGTGCCTGGAGTGGGACAGGGCAGGGCGAGCAGTACTTC. Encoded protein: CAWSGTGQGEQYF. This chain connects TRBV30 to TRBJ2-7; the match to TRBD1 covers 8 bases. J gave up 6 bases and V 1 base, and 5 bases lay outside the gene matches. CDR1 and CDR2 from the germline V gene are GTSNPN and SVGIG (reference sequence). This CDR3 is built from 13 residues.

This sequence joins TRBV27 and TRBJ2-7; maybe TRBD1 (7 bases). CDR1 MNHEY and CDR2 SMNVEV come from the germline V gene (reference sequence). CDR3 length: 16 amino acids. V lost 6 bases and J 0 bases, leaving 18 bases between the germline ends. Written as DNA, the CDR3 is TGTGCCAGCAGAATTCATGCGGGGACAGCCTCCTACGAGCAGTACTTC. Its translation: CASRIHAGTASYEQYF.

CDR3 in amino acids: CASMNIQGSAGELFF. The CDR3 coding sequence is TGTGCCAGCATGAACATACAGGGGAGCGCCGGGGAGCTGTTTTTT. The chain joins TRBV2 to TRBJ2-2; TRBD1 matches at 7 bases. The CDR3 has 15 residues. CDR1 SNHLY and CDR2 FYNNEI come from the germline V gene. Germline trimming cut 7 bases from V and 6 bases from J; bases unmatched to any gene: 11.

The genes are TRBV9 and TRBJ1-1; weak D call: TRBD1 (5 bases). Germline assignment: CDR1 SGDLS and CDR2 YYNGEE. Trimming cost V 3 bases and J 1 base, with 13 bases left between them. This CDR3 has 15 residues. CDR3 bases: TGTGCCAGCAGCGGCGATGACAGTCGGAACACTGAAGCTTTCTTT. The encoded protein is CASSGDDSRNTEAFF.

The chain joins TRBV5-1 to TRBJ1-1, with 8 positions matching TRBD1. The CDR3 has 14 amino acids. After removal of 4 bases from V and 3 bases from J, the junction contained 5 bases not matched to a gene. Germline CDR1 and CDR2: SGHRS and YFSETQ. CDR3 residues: CASSNQGAHTEAFF. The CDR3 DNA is TGCGCCAGCAGCAATCAGGGGGCTCACACTGAAGCTTTCTTT. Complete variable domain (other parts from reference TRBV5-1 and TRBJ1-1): KAGVTQTPRYLIKTRGQQVTLSCSPISGHRSVSWYQQTPGQGLQFLFEYFSETQRNKGNFPGRFSGRQFSNSRSEMNVSTLELGDSALYLCASSNQGAHTEAFFGQGTRLTVV.

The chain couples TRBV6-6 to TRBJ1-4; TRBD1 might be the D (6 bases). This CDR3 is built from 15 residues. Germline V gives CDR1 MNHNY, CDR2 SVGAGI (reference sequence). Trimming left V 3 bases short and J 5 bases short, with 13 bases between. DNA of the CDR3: TGTGCCAGCAGTTATCGGACAGCACGAAATGAAAAACTGTTTTTT. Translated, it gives CASSYRTARNEKLFF.

The chain's CDR3 is CASTLSQGSYEQYF. CDR3 bases: TGTGCCAGCACCCTATCTCAGGGGTCCTACGAGCAGTACTTC. The chain combines TRBV4-2 with TRBJ2-7; D perhaps matches TRBD1 (6 bases). Germline lookup yields CDR1 LGHNA and CDR2 YNFKEQ. V shed 7 bases and J shed 1 base, with 14 bases lying between them. The CDR3 spans 14 residues.

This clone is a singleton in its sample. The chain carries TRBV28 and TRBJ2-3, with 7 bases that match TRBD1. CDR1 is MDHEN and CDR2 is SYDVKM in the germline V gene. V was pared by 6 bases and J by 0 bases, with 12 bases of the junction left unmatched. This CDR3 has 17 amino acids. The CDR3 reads CASRLPDSTGSTDTQYF. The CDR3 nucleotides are TGTGCCAGCAGGCTCCCGGACTCGACAGGGAGCACAGATACGCAGTATTTT.

The CDR3 region is CASSQATGSSNYGYTF. CDR3 sequence (DNA): TGTGCCAGCAGCCAAGCCACAGGGTCATCCAACTATGGCTACACCTTC. The rearrangement uses TRBV4-2 and TRBJ1-2, with D possibly matching TRBD1 (6 bases). Trimming pared 1 base from V and 2 bases from J, leaving 14 bases between. The V gene's germline CDR1 is LGHNA and CDR2 YNFKEQ. This CDR3 comprises 16 residues.

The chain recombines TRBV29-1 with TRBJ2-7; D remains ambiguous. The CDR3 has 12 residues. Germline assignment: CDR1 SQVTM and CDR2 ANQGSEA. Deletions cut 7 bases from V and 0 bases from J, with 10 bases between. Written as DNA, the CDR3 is TGCAGCGCCACATTCCTCTCCTACGAGCAGTACTTC. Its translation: CSATFLSYEQYF.

CDR3 sequence (DNA): TGTGCCAGCAGCCCTGACAGGGCCTATGGCTACACCTTC. Its protein product is CASSPDRAYGYTF. This chain uses TRBV9 with TRBJ1-2; 7 nucleotides line up with TRBD1. V shed 4 bases and J 4 bases; nucleotides not matched to a gene: 4. Germline V gene lookup returns CDR1 SGDLS and CDR2 YYNGEE. This CDR3 comprises 13 residues.

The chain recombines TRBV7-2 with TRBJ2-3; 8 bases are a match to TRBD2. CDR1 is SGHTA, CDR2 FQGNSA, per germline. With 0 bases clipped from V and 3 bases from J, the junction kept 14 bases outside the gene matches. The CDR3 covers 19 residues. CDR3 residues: CASSLAPLLGREVTDTQYF. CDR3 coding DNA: TGTGCCAGCAGCTTAGCTCCCCTCTTGGGGCGGGAGGTGACAGATACGCAGTATTTT. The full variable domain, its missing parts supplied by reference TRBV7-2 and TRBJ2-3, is GAGVSQSPSNKVTEKGKDVELRCDPISGHTALYWYRQSLGQGLEFLIYFQGNSAPDKSGLPSDRFSAERTGGSVSTLTIQRTQQEDSAVYLCASSLAPLLGREVTDTQYFGPGTRLTVL.

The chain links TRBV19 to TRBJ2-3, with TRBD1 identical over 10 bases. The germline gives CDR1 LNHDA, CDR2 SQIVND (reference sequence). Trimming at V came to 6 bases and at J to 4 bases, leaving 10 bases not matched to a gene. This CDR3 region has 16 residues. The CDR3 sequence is CASSSRGTGVPDTQYF. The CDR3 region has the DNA TGTGCCAGTAGCTCCCGAGGGACAGGGGTCCCAGATACGCAGTATTTT.

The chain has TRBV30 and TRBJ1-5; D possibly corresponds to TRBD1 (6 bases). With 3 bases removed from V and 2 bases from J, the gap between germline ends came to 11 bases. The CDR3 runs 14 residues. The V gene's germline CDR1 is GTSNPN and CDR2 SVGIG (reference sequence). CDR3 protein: CAWRGGAGNQPQHF. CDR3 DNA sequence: TGTGCCTGGAGGGGGGGGGCAGGCAATCAGCCCCAGCATTTT.